This entry features one T cell receptor (beta chain) sequence. Its specificity is unknown. The V gene lost 6 bases and the J gene lost 0 bases, with 17 bases spanning the gap. Per the germline V gene, CDR1 is MNHEY and CDR2 is SMNVEV (reference sequence). CDR3 length equals 16 residues. The repertoire was sequenced with immunoSEQ multiplex PCR; TCRdb's copy has only in-frame clones and lacks some. The table includes about 500,000 clones, roughly 87% detected once. The data originate from a study of Ad26.COV2.S vaccination and SARS-CoV-2 variants. Study-wide findings and caveats: In TCR breadth and depth analyses, total T cell responses may have been underestimated.

This sample's treatment: approximately 18 received Ad26.COV2.S at low or high dose, single or two shots; about 5 received placebo; per-sample allocation not given. Sampling was performed 63 days after the first vaccine or placebo injection. Donation was by an adult aged 18-55 years who was in Boston. It was Wuhan-strain SARS-CoV-2 spike that the Ad26 vaccine vector expressed. The J gene is TRBJ1-2, the V gene TRBV27; possibly TRBD1 for D (5 bases). The input for sequencing was peripheral blood, taken in a trial of Ad26.COV2.S vaccine versus placebo. This TCR derives from a person between 18 and 60 years old who received the Ad26.COV2.S COVID-19 vaccine or a placebo. CDR3 sequence: CASRFSRQTTNYGYTF. The CDR3 coding sequence is TGTGCCAGCAGATTCTCACGACAGACAACTAACTATGGCTACACCTTC.